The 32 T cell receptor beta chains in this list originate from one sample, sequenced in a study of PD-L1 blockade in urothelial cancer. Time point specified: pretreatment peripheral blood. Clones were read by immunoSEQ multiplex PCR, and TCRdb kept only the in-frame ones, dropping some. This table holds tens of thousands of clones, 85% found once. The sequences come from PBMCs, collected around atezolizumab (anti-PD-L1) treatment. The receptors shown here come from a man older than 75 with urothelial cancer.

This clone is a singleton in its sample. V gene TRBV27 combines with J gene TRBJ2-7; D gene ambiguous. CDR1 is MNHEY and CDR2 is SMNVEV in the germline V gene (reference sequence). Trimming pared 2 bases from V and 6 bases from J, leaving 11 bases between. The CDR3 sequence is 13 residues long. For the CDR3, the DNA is TGTGCCAGCAGTTTAGTAGAGGAAAGCGAGCAGTACTTC. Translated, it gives CASSLVEESEQYF.

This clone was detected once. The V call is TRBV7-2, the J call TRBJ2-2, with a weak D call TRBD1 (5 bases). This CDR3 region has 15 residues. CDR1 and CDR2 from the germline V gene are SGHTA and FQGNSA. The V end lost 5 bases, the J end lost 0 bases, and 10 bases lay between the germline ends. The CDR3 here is CASSTTEPNTGELFF. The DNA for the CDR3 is TGTGCCAGCAGCACGACAGAACCGAACACCGGGGAGCTGTTTTTT.

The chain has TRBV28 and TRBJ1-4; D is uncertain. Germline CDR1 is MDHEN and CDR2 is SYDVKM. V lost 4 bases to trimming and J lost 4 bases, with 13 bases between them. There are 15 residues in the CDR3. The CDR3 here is CASSSMTGSNEKLFF. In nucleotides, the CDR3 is TGTGCCAGCAGTTCCATGACGGGAAGTAATGAAAAACTGTTTTTT.

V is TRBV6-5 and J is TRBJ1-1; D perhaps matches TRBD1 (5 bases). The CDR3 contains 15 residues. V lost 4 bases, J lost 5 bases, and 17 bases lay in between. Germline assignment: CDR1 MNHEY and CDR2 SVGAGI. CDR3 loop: CASSSPGGVRTEAFF. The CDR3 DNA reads TGTGCCAGCAGTTCCCCAGGAGGGGTAAGGACTGAAGCTTTCTTT.

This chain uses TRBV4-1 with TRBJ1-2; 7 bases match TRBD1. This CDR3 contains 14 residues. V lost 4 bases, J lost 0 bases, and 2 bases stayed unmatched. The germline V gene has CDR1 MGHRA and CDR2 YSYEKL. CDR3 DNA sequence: TGCGCCAGCAGCCCGCAGGGGGCTAACTATGGCTACACCTTC. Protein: CASSPQGANYGYTF.

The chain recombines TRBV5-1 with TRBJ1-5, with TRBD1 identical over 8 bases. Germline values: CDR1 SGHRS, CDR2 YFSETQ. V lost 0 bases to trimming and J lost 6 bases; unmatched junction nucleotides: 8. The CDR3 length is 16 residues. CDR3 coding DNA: TGCGCCAGCAGCTTGGGAGGACAGGGAGGCGGTCAGCCCCAGCATTTT. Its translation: CASSLGGQGGGQPQHF.

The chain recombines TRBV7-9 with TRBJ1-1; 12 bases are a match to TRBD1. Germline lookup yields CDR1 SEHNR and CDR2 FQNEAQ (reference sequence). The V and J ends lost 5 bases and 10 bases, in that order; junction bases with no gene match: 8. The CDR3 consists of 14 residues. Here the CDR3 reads CASSPGQGAEGAFF. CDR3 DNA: TGTGCCAGCAGCCCGGGACAGGGGGCCGAGGGAGCTTTCTTT.

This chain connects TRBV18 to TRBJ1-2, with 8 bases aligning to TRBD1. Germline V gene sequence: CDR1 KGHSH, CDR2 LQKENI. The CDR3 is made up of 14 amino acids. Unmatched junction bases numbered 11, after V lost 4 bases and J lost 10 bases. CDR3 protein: CASSLVSPGGVYTF. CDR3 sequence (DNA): TGTGCCAGCTCACTCGTCTCCCCAGGGGGCGTCTACACCTTC.

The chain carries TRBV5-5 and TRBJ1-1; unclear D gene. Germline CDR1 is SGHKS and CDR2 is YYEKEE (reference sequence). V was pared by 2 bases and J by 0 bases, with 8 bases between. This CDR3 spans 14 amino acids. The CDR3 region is CASSLLRMNTEAFF. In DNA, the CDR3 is TGTGCCAGCAGCTTACTGAGAATGAACACTGAAGCTTTCTTT.

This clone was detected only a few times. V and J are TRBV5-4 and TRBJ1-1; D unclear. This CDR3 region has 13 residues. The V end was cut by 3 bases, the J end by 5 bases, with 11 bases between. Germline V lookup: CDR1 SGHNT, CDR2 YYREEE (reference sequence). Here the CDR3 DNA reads TGTGCCAGCAGCTCGAGCGGGGAAACTGAAGCTTTCTTT. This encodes CASSSSGETEAFF.

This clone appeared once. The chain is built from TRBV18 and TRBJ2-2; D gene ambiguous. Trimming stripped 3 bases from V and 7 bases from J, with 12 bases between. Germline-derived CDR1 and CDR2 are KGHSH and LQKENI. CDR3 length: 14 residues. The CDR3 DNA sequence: TGTGCCAGCTCACCCTCCGCCCAGGACGGGGAGCTGTTTTTT. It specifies CASSPSAQDGELFF.

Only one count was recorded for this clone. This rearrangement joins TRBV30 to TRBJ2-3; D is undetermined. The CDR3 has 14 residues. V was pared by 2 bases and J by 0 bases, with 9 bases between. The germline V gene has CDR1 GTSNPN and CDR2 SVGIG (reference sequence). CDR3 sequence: CAWSPGTSTDTQYF. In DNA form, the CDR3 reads TGTGCCTGGAGTCCTGGTACTAGCACAGATACGCAGTATTTT.

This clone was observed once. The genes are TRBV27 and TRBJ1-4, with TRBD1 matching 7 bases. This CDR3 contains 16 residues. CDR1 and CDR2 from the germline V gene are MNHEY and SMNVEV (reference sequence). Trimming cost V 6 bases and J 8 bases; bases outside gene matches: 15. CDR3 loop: CASRSLGDREREKLFF. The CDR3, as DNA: TGTGCCAGCAGAAGTTTGGGAGACAGGGAACGCGAAAAACTGTTTTTT.

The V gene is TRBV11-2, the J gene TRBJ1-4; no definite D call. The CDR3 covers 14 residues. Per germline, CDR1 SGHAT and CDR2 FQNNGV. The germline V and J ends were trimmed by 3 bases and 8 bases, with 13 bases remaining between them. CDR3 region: CASSFPGSGEKLFF. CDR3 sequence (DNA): TGTGCCAGCAGCTTCCCAGGATCGGGGGAAAAACTGTTTTTT.

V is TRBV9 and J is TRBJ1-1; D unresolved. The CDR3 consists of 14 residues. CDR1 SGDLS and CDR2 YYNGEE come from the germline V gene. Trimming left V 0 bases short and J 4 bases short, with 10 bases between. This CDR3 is CASSVVRVPTEAFF. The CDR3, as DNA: TGTGCCAGCAGCGTAGTGAGGGTGCCCACTGAAGCTTTCTTT.

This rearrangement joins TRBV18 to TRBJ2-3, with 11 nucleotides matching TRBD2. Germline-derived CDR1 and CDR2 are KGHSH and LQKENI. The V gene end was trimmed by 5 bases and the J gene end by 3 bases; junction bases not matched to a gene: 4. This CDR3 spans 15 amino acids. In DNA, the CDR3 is TGTGCCAGCTCAGCCACTAGCGGGAGTACAGATACGCAGTATTTT. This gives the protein CASSATSGSTDTQYF.

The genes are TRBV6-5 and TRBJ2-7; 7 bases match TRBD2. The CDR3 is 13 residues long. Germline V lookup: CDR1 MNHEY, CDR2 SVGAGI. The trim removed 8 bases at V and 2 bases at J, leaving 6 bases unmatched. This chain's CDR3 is CASGLADAYEQYF. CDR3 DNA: TGTGCCAGCGGGCTAGCGGACGCCTACGAGCAGTACTTC.

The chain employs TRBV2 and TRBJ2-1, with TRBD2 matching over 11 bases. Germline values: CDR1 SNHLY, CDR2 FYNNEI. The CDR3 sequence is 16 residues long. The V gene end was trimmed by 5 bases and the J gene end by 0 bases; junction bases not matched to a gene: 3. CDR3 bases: TGTGCCAGCAGTTTAGCGGGAGGGAGCTCCTACAATGAGCAGTTCTTC. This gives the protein CASSLAGGSSYNEQFF.

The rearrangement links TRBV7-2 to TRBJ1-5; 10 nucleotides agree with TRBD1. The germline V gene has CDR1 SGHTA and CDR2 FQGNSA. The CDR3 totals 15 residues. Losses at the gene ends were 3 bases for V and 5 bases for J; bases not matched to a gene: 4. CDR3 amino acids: CASSFGTGADQPQHF. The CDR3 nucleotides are TGTGCCAGCAGCTTCGGGACAGGGGCTGATCAGCCCCAGCATTTT.

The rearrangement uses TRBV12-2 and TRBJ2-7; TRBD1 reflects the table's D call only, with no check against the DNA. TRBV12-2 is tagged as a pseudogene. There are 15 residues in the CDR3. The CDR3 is CASRFPGTGGSEQYF. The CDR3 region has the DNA TGTGCAAGTCGCTTCCCCGGGACAGGGGGCAGCGAGCAGTACTTC.

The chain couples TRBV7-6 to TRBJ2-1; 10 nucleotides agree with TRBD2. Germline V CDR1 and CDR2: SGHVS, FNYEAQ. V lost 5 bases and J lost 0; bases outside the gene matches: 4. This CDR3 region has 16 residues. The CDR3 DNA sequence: TGTGCCAGCAGCCCACTAGCGGGGATCTCCTACAATGAGCAGTTCTTC. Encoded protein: CASSPLAGISYNEQFF.

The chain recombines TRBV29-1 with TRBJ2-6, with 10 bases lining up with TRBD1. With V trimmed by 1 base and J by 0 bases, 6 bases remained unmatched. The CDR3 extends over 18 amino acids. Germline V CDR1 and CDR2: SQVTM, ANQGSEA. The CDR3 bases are TGCAGCGTTGAAGCCGGGACAGGGGTACGCTCTGGGGCCAACGTCCTGACTTTC. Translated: CSVEAGTGVRSGANVLTF.

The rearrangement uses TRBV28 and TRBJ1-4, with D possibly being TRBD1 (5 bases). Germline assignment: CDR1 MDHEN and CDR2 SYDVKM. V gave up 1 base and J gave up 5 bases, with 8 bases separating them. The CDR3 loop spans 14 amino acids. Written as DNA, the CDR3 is TGTGCCAGCAGTTTATTGGGGCGCAATGAAAAACTGTTTTTT. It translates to CASSLLGRNEKLFF.

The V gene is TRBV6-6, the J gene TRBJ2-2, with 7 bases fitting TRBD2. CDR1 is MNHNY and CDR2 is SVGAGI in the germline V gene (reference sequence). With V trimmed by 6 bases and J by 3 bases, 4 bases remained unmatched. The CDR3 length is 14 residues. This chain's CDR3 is CASSGTMYTGELFF. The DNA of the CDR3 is TGTGCCAGCAGCGGGACTATGTACACCGGGGAGCTGTTTTTT.

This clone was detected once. CDR3 DNA sequence: TGCGCCAGCAGCCAAGAGAAGGGGACCTACGAGCAGTACTTC. Amino acids: CASSQEKGTYEQYF. The chain carries TRBV4-3 and TRBJ2-7; tentatively, D is TRBD1 (5 bases). The V gene's germline CDR1 is LGHNA and CDR2 YSLEER. The CDR3 is 14 amino acids. Trimming removed 0 bases from V and 2 bases from J, with 8 bases in between.

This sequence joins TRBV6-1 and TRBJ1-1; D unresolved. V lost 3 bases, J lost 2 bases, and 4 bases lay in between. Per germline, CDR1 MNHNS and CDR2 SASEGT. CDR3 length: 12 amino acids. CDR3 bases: TGTGCCAGCAGTGAGGCTAACACTGAAGCTTTCTTT. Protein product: CASSEANTEAFF.

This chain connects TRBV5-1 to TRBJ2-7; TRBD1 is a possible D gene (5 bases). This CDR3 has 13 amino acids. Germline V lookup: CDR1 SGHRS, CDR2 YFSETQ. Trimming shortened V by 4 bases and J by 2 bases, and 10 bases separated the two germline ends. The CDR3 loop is CASSLDSPYEQYF. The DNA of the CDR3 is TGCGCCAGCAGCCTCGACAGTCCCTACGAGCAGTACTTC.

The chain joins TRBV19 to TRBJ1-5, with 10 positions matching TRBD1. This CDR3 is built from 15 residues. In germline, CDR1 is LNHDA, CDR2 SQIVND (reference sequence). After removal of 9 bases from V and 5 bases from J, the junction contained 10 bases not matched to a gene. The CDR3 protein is CASRDRGNLYQPQHF. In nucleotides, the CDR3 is TGTGCCAGCCGGGACAGGGGAAATTTGTATCAGCCCCAGCATTTT.

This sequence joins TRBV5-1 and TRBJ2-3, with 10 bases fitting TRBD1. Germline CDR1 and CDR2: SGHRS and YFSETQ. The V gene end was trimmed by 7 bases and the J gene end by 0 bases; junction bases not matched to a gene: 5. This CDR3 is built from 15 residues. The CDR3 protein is CASDRGPPSTDTQYF. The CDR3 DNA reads TGCGCCAGCGACAGGGGGCCTCCTAGCACAGATACGCAGTATTTT.

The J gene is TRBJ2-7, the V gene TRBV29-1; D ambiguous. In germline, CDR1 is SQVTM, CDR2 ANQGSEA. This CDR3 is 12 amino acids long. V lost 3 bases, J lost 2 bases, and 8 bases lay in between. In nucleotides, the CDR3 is TGCAGCGTTGAGAGCTCTACCTACGAGCAGTACTTC. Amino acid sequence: CSVESSTYEQYF.

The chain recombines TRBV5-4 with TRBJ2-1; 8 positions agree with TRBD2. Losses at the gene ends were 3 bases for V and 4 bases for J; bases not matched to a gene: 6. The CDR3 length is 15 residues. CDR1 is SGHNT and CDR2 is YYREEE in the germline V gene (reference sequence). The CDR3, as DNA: TGTGCCAGCAGCTCCGGGACTAGTCTTTACAATGAGCAGTTCTTC. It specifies CASSSGTSLYNEQFF.

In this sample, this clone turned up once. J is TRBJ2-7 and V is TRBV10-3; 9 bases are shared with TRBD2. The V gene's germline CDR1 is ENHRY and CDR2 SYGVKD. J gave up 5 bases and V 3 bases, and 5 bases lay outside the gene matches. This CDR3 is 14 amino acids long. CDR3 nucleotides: TGTGCCATCAGTGATTTAGCGGGAGTCCACGAGCAGTACTTC. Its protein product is CAISDLAGVHEQYF.